One and the same sample provided the 10 T cell receptor beta chains below, sequenced in a study of naive and memory T cell subsets (dated by TCRdb to 2015 to 2018). Using 3' ligation of a UMI-containing oligonucleotide to TCR cDNA, the study laid out a robust and sensitive protocol to amplify, sequence and analyze TCRs. The library came from UMI-ligation and nested PCR. TCRdb shows the sequencer as Illumina MiSeq. The ligated cDNA was amplified by four rounds of PCR, in which nested alpha and beta constant region primers were used together with the SP2 primer. TCRdb applied fastp at Q25 and MiXCR to the public reads, then kept only in-frame beta chains. CDR3 protein sequences are deduplicated, and each keeps its most common genes and DNA. The sample table lists about 25,000 distinct CDR3 sequences, under 6.5% of them with a count of one. The ten largest clonotypes hold 7% to 8% of the sample. Sequenced: blood. The receptors originated from an adult in good health.

This clonotype was seen at least ten times. The rearrangement links TRBV7-9 to TRBJ1-1; no reliable D call. Trimming took off 2 bases at V and 6 bases at J, with 7 bases between the two ends. CDR1 is SEHNR, CDR2 FQNEAQ, per germline (reference sequence). CDR3 length: 12 amino acids. CDR3 protein: CASSLTESEAFF. Here the CDR3 DNA reads TGTGCCAGCAGCTTAACAGAATCTGAAGCTTTCTTT.

This clonotype is medium-sized. The rearrangement links TRBV5-6 to TRBJ1-6, with 8 positions matching TRBD1. The germline CDR1 and CDR2 sequences are SGHDT and YYEEEE. CDR3 length: 16 amino acids. Trimming took 4 bases from V and 5 from J; bases not matched to a gene: 8. CDR3 coding DNA: TGTGCCAGCAGCCCGGACAGGGCGACTAATAATTCACCCCTCCACTTT. Translating it yields CASSPDRATNNSPLHF.

At least ten counts were recorded for this clonotype. The chain employs TRBV6-2 or TRBV6-3 and TRBJ2-7; D gene unclear. The CDR3 runs to 18 residues. Germline loops: CDR1 MNHEY, CDR2 SVGEGT. V lost 0 bases and J lost 3, with 21 bases in between. Written as DNA, the CDR3 is TGTGCCAGCAGTTACTCTAGCAAAATAATTCGGCCCAACTACGAGCAGTACTTC. Amino acid sequence: CASSYSSKIIRPNYEQYF.

The table lists this clonotype with many counts. The chain carries TRBV5-1 and TRBJ2-7, with a tentative D call TRBD2 (5 bases). Germline V lookup: CDR1 SGHRS, CDR2 YFSETQ. V lost 1 base to trimming and J lost 2 bases, with 16 bases between them. The CDR3 loop spans 16 amino acids. The CDR3 is CASSLTRAQATYEQYF. CDR3 nucleotides: TGCGCCAGCAGCTTGACGAGGGCGCAGGCCACCTACGAGCAGTACTTC.

This clonotype was seen many times. CDR3 nucleotides: TGCAGTGCTAGAGTAGGGGGACAGCCTAACTATGGCTACACCTTC. Translated: CSARVGGQPNYGYTF. The chain employs TRBV20-1 and TRBJ1-2, with 7 bases that match TRBD1. This CDR3 has 15 residues. Germline CDR1 reads DFQATT; CDR2 reads SNEGSKA (reference sequence). V lost 1 base to trimming and J lost 0 bases; unmatched junction nucleotides: 5.

The sample holds many counts of this clonotype. The V gene is TRBV12-3 or TRBV12-4, the J gene TRBJ2-3; D uncertain. The CDR3 extends over 12 amino acids. With 5 bases removed from V and 0 bases from J, the gap between germline ends came to 3 bases. CDR3 DNA sequence: TGTGCCAGCAGTCATAGCACAGATACGCAGTATTTT. Protein product: CASSHSTDTQYF.

This clonotype occurred many times. This chain joins TRBV2 and TRBJ2-1; 10 bases match TRBD2. The CDR3 has 16 residues. Germline V gene sequence: CDR1 SNHLY, CDR2 FYNNEI. V lost 5 bases to trimming and J lost 4 bases; unmatched junction nucleotides: 8. In DNA, the CDR3 is TGTGCCAGCAGTACCGGAGCGGGAGGGCCTTACAATGAGCAGTTCTTC. Amino acid sequence: CASSTGAGGPYNEQFF. Together with reference TRBV2 and TRBJ2-1, the CDR3 gives the full variable domain: EPEVTQTPSHQVTQMGQEVILRCVPISNHLYFYWYRQILGQKVEFLVSFYNNEISEKSEIFDDQFSVERPDGSNFTLKIRSTKLEDSAMYFCASSTGAGGPYNEQFFGPGTRLTVL.

This clonotype was recorded many times. The chain employs TRBV20-1 and TRBJ1-5; no clear D gene. Germline V gene lookup returns CDR1 DFQATT and CDR2 SNEGSKA (reference sequence). This CDR3 region has 13 residues. The ends were cut back, 3 bases at V and 3 bases at J, with 9 bases in the middle. As DNA, the CDR3 is TGCAGTGCTAGTATGAGACCCAATCAGCCCCAGCATTTT. Protein sequence: CSASMRPNQPQHF.

This clonotype showed up many times. This chain connects TRBV4-3 to TRBJ2-7; 7 bases map to TRBD1. CDR3 length: 16 residues. Germline CDR1 LGHNA, CDR2 YSLEER. Trimming took 4 bases from V and 2 from J; bases not matched to a gene: 11. The DNA for the CDR3 is TGCGCCAGCAGCCGGGGGACGCGCGACAGGGCCTACGAGCAGTACTTC. It codes for CASSRGTRDRAYEQYF.

This clonotype is labeled as medium-sized. The chain uses TRBV7-6 and TRBJ2-5; D is ambiguous. The V and J ends lost 3 bases and 2 bases respectively, with 7 bases between them. Germline V gene lookup returns CDR1 SGHVS and CDR2 FNYEAQ. The CDR3 is 13 residues long. The CDR3 nucleotides read TGTGCCAGCAGCTTTGGACGTCAAGAGACCCAGTACTTC. It codes for CASSFGRQETQYF. The entire variable domain, with the rest obtained from reference TRBV7-6 and TRBJ2-5, is as follows: GAGVSQSPRYKVTKRGQDVALRCDPISGHVSLYWYRQALGQGPEFLTYFNYEAQQDKSGLPNDRFSAERPEGSISTLTIQRTEQRDSAMYRCASSFGRQETQYFGPGTRLLVL.